The T cell receptor (beta chain) described here comes from a study of beta chain features in type 1 diabetes. What was sequenced were expressed TCRB transcripts, since all of the isolated RNA had been reverse transcribed. Using immunoSEQ multiplex PCR, the repertoire was profiled, and TCRdb retains in-frame clones only, with some absent. The data contain about 220,000 clones, around 9.9% of them singletons. Trimming removed 7 bases from V and 5 bases from J; junction bases left unmatched: 6. The CDR3 covers 13 residues. Germline V gene lookup returns CDR1 SGHRS and CDR2 YFSETQ. Only one heparinised blood draw was taken per donor, and its volume averaged around 100 mL.

What was sequenced was central memory CD4+ T cells from blood. The chain employs TRBV5-1 and TRBJ2-5; TRBD1 matches 9 bases. This TCR was sampled from a man aged 18 to 30 in good health. The CDR3 sequence is CASAAGTGETQYF. CDR3 nucleotide sequence: TGCGCCAGCGCGGCAGGGACAGGGGAGACCCAGTACTTC.